This entry lists 8 T cell receptor beta chains sequenced from one sample in a study of T cell responses to AZD1222 COVID-19 vaccine. Produced via immunoSEQ multiplex PCR; TCRdb's table is partial and in-frame only. The data contain tens of thousands of clones, roughly 87% of them singletons. The input for sequencing was peripheral blood, taken on day 0 of AZD1222 vaccination. The receptors derive from an adult in good health.

This clone came up a few times. The CDR3 DNA is TGTGCCAGCAGCGATACGTCGCAGGGGGCCCTTATGAGATATGGCTACACCTTC. Protein: CASSDTSQGALMRYGYTF. J is TRBJ1-2 and V is TRBV7-9; TRBD1 agrees at 8 bases. CDR3 length equals 18 residues. In germline, CDR1 is SEHNR, CDR2 FQNEAQ (reference sequence). V was pared by 5 bases and J by 5 bases, with 19 bases of the junction left unmatched.

This clone was counted a single time. The V call is TRBV12-5, the J call TRBJ1-2; no clear D gene. Trimming cost V 5 bases and J 4 bases, with 8 bases left between them. The V gene's germline CDR1 is LGHNT and CDR2 FRNRAP. This CDR3 is 12 amino acids long. CDR3 protein: CASGVGRYGYTF. The CDR3 DNA reads TGTGCTAGTGGTGTAGGGCGCTATGGCTACACCTTC.

V gene TRBV11-3 combines with J gene TRBJ1-6, with D unresolved. The CDR3 extends over 15 amino acids. CDR1 and CDR2 from the germline V gene are SGHNT and YENEEA. Trimming stripped 0 bases from V and 3 bases from J, with 6 bases between. The DNA of the CDR3 is TGTGCCAGCAGCTTAGAGGGGAACTATAATTCACCCCTCCACTTT. Residues: CASSLEGNYNSPLHF. Complete variable domain (other parts from reference TRBV11-3 and TRBJ1-6): EAGVVQSPRYKIIEKKQPVAFWCNPISGHNTLYWYLQNLGQGPELLIRYENEEAVDDSQLPKDRFSAERLKGVDSTLKIQPAELGDSAVYLCASSLEGNYNSPLHFGNGTRLTVT.

The gene calls are TRBV12-2 and TRBJ2-7; the D call TRBD1 from the table was never checked on the DNA. TRBV12-2 is assigned pseudogene status. The CDR3 is 15 residues long. CDR3 sequence reads: CASRPWGQSSYEQYF. For the CDR3, the DNA is TGTGCAAGTCGCCCATGGGGACAGAGCTCCTACGAGCAGTACTTC.

The chain has TRBV9 and TRBJ1-3; D is undetermined. The germline CDR1 and CDR2 sequences are SGDLS and YYNGEE. Trimming took off 0 bases at V and 3 bases at J, with 13 bases between the two ends. The CDR3 sequence is 16 residues long. CDR3 in amino acids: CASSVGWLVGGNTIYF. Here the CDR3 DNA reads TGTGCCAGCAGCGTAGGGTGGCTAGTCGGTGGAAACACCATATATTTT. The full variable domain, in which reference TRBV9 and TRBJ1-3 provide the parts outside the CDR3, is DSGVTQTPKHLITATGQRVTLRCSPRSGDLSVYWYQQSLDQGLQFLIQYYNGEERAKGNILERFSAQQFPDLHSELNLSSLELGDSALYFCASSVGWLVGGNTIYFGEGSWLTVV.

The rearrangement links TRBV29-1 to TRBJ1-2, with TRBD1 matching 7 bases. V was clipped by 0 bases and J by 4 bases; unmatched bases: 5. The CDR3 spans 14 residues. Germline V gene sequence: CDR1 SQVTM, CDR2 ANQGSEA. For the CDR3, the DNA is TGCAGCGTTGAAGAGCCGACAGGGCGCTATGGCTACACCTTC. This codes for CSVEEPTGRYGYTF.

This clone was seen a single time. The chain is built from TRBV9 and TRBJ1-5; maybe TRBD1 (6 bases). CDR3 size: 14 residues. Germline CDR1 reads SGDLS; CDR2 reads YYNGEE. V was trimmed by 3 bases and J by 0 bases, leaving 7 bases between them. The CDR3 is CASSEGHSNQPQHF. In DNA form, the CDR3 reads TGTGCCAGCAGCGAGGGACATAGCAATCAGCCCCAGCATTTT.

This clone was picked up a small number of times. The V call is TRBV6-5, the J call TRBJ1-2; D not resolved. The V gene lost 5 bases and the J gene lost 11 bases, with 12 bases spanning the gap. CDR1 and CDR2 from the germline V gene are MNHEY and SVGAGI. CDR3 size: 11 residues. The DNA for the CDR3 is TGTGCCAGCAGTCATGCGGATGATTACACCTTC. This gives the protein CASSHADDYTF.